A selection of T cell receptor beta chains follows, all from one sample in a study of identical twins. TCRdb re-analysed the 5' RACE reads in MiXCR, keeping a single row per CDR3 protein. This sample yields 400,000 to 550,000 distinct CDR3 sequences, of which roughly a fifth are seen a single time; about 0.91% belongs to the top ten. Separately, the same data were catalogued under a study of T cells expressing NK-cell markers.

The specimen sequenced was CD4+ T cells sorted from blood. These receptors all come from a woman younger than 30 in good health. Each CDR3 is given with its conserved first and last residue. The order of the fields is V gene, J gene, clone size, D gene, CDR3 DNA, CDR3 protein. A D gene is named only where the DNA matches it firmly. Clone sizes are given selectively: once, few, many, or a class where the clone is expanded.

v_call: TRBV20-1
j_call: TRBJ1-5
clone_size: few
d_call: -
cdr3_nt: TGCAGTGCTAGAGATCCAGGGCATCAGCCCCAGCATTTT
cdr3_aa: CSARDPGHQPQHF

v_call: TRBV20-1
j_call: TRBJ2-7
clone_size: -
d_call: TRBD2
cdr3_nt: TGCAGTGCTAGACCTTGGGGGAGGGTAGCCGATTACGAGCAGTACTTC
cdr3_aa: CSARPWGRVADYEQYF

v_call: TRBV20-1
j_call: TRBJ2-2
clone_size: -
d_call: TRBD1
cdr3_nt: TGCAGTGCTAGACATCGACAGGGGGCCGGGGAGCTGTTTTTT
cdr3_aa: CSARHRQGAGELFF

v_call: TRBV27
j_call: TRBJ1-5
clone_size: once
d_call: -
cdr3_nt: TGTGCCAGCAGTTACCGGGCCCATAGCAATCAGCCCCAGCATTTT
cdr3_aa: CASSYRAHSNQPQHF

v_call: TRBV6-1
j_call: TRBJ2-3
clone_size: -
d_call: -
cdr3_nt: TGTGCCAGCAGTACAGGGGGGGGTCCAGATACGCAGTATTTT
cdr3_aa: CASSTGGGPDTQYF

v_call: TRBV12-3/TRBV12-4
j_call: TRBJ2-7
clone_size: few
d_call: -
cdr3_nt: TGTGCCAGCCAATTATTCCCTGAAACCTACGAGCAGTACTTC
cdr3_aa: CASQLFPETYEQYF

v_call: TRBV14
j_call: TRBJ1-1
clone_size: -
d_call: -
cdr3_nt: TGTGCCAGCAGCCAGAATCGCACTCCCCTTGGAGCTTTCTTT
cdr3_aa: CASSQNRTPLGAFF

v_call: TRBV5-1
j_call: TRBJ2-7
clone_size: few
d_call: TRBD2
cdr3_nt: TGCGCCAGCAGCTTCGGGACTAGCGGGGGGGCCGACGAGCAGTACTTC
cdr3_aa: CASSFGTSGGADEQYF

v_call: TRBV10-3
j_call: TRBJ1-5
clone_size: few
d_call: TRBD1
cdr3_nt: TGTGCCATCAGAGGGGACAGCCCCAATCAGCCCCAGCATTTT
cdr3_aa: CAIRGDSPNQPQHF

v_call: TRBV20-1
j_call: TRBJ2-3
clone_size: few
d_call: -
cdr3_nt: TGCAGTGCTAAAGGACAGAGGACAGATACGCAGTATTTT
cdr3_aa: CSAKGQRTDTQYF

v_call: TRBV20-1
j_call: TRBJ2-1
clone_size: few
d_call: -
cdr3_nt: TGCAGTGCTACCACACCTAGCTCCTACAATGAGCAGTTCTTC
cdr3_aa: CSATTPSSYNEQFF

v_call: TRBV5-1
j_call: TRBJ2-2
clone_size: -
d_call: -
cdr3_nt: TGCGCCAGCAGCCCGGGACACCAGACGAACACCGGGGAGCTGTTTTTT
cdr3_aa: CASSPGHQTNTGELFF

v_call: TRBV5-1
j_call: TRBJ2-1
clone_size: -
d_call: -
cdr3_nt: TGCGCCAGCAGCTTCGATCTTGGCTACAATGAGCAGTTCTTC
cdr3_aa: CASSFDLGYNEQFF